The clone carrying this TCR beta chain was observed a few times. Antigen: not known. Profiling relied on immunoSEQ multiplex PCR, and the TCRdb table lists in-frame clones only, not all of them. The sample includes around 1,200 clones, under 55% of them seen just once. This entry comes from a study of T cell clonotyping in hematopoietic cell transplantation. The study, taken as a whole, reports: Recipient TCR diversity dropped after transplant; expanded clonotypes rose from day 30 to 180. No sorting was done, leaving CD4 and CD8 contributions mixed. Broader posttransplant TCR repertoire diversity was predicted by graft donor and pretransplant recipient Inverse Simpson Index values.

The V end lost 3 bases, the J end lost 0 bases, and 6 bases lay between the germline ends. Germline loops: CDR1 SQVTM, CDR2 ANQGSEA. This CDR3 is built from 14 residues. Samples: about 28 days before transplant, then days 30, 100 and 180 after. The starting material was PBMCs, obtained 180 days after allogeneic stem cell transplant. V is TRBV29-1 and J is TRBJ2-6; the D is unclear. This TCR was sampled from a male patient aged 50 or older who had an allogeneic stem cell transplant from an unrelated donor, so T cells may come from the graft donor. Some clones in this sample may be carry-over from other donors' samples. CDR3 loop: CSVDLDSGANVLTF. The CDR3 DNA sequence: TGCAGCGTTGACCTCGACTCTGGGGCCAACGTCCTGACTTTC.